The 13 T cell receptor beta chains below all came from one sample that was sequenced in a study of blood T cell repertoires in COVID-19. Profiling relied on immunoSEQ multiplex PCR, and the TCRdb table lists in-frame clones only, not all of them. The sample yields tens of thousands of clones, about 87% seen once. What was sequenced was peripheral blood. Receptors originate from a human donor in a cohort sampled during active COVID-19.

This clone was counted once. The chain combines TRBV5-6 with TRBJ2-1; no definite D call. This CDR3 has 12 amino acids. Germline values: CDR1 SGHDT, CDR2 YYEEEE. The germline V and J ends were trimmed by 4 bases and 9 bases, with 11 bases remaining between them. The CDR3 protein is CASSLLVTEQFF. The DNA of the CDR3 is TGTGCCAGCAGCCTCCTAGTTACTGAGCAGTTCTTC.

The chain is built from TRBV5-5 and TRBJ2-7; 7 bases align to TRBD1. The trim removed 2 bases at V and 0 bases at J, leaving 5 bases unmatched. Germline V gene data show CDR1 as SGHKS and CDR2 as YYEKEE (reference sequence). The CDR3 consists of 15 residues. The CDR3 coding sequence is TGTGCCAGCAGCTTTAGGACAGGACCCTCCTACGAGCAGTACTTC. Protein sequence: CASSFRTGPSYEQYF.

This chain connects TRBV2 to TRBJ1-6, with a tentative D call TRBD1 (5 bases). Between the trimmed V and J ends, which lost 4 bases and 9 bases, there was a span of 10 bases. The CDR3 extends over 13 amino acids. Looked up from germline, CDR1 is SNHLY and CDR2 is FYNNEI. CDR3 in DNA: TGTGCCAGCAGTGGGGCAGGGTTTTCACCCCTCCACTTT. Translating gives CASSGAGFSPLHF.

This clone was seen just once. CDR3 in amino acids: CASSDVGANVLTF. Here the CDR3 DNA reads TGTGCCAGCAGTGACGTTGGGGCCAACGTCCTGACTTTC. The rearrangement uses TRBV2 and TRBJ2-6; no definite D call. V was clipped by 3 bases and J by 3 bases, with 3 bases between them. Germline-derived CDR1 and CDR2 are SNHLY and FYNNEI. CDR3 length: 13 amino acids. The whole variable domain, filled in from reference TRBV2 and TRBJ2-6, reads EPEVTQTPSHQVTQMGQEVILRCVPISNHLYFYWYRQILGQKVEFLVSFYNNEISEKSEIFDDQFSVERPDGSNFTLKIRSTKLEDSAMYFCASSDVGANVLTFGAGSRLTVL.

In this sample, this clone turned up a few times. This chain joins TRBV6-1 and TRBJ1-3; D is unclear. There are 16 residues in the CDR3. V lost 1 base to trimming and J lost 0 bases, with 10 bases between them. Looked up from germline, CDR1 is MNHNS and CDR2 is SASEGT. The chain's CDR3 is CASSEVQPRSGNTIYF. CDR3 coding DNA: TGTGCCAGCAGTGAAGTTCAACCGCGCTCTGGAAACACCATATATTTT.

V is TRBV18 and J is TRBJ1-6, with 8 bases fitting TRBD1. This CDR3 has 15 amino acids. Losses at the gene ends were 2 bases for V and 7 bases for J; bases not matched to a gene: 4. The germline CDR1 and CDR2 sequences are KGHSH and LQKENI. CDR3 sequence (DNA): TGTGCCAGCTCACCAGGACAGGGCTACAATTCACCCCTCCACTTT. It encodes CASSPGQGYNSPLHF. Full variable domain (outside the CDR3, taken from reference TRBV18 and TRBJ1-6): NAGVMQNPRHLVRRRGQEARLRCSPMKGHSHVYWYRQLPEEGLKFMVYLQKENIIDESGMPKERFSAEFPKEGPSILRIQQVVRGDSAAYFCASSPGQGYNSPLHFGNGTRLTVT.

The V gene is TRBV19, the J gene TRBJ2-4; maybe TRBD2 (5 bases). CDR3 length equals 16 residues. CDR1 LNHDA and CDR2 SQIVND come from the germline V gene (reference sequence). V lost 8 bases to trimming and J lost 0 bases, with 17 bases between them. The CDR3 DNA is TGTGCCAGTTCCTCCCGGGGAACACTAGCCAAAAACATTCAGTACTTC. This gives the protein CASSSRGTLAKNIQYF. The whole variable domain, remainder taken from reference TRBV19 and TRBJ2-4, is DGGITQSPKYLFRKEGQNVTLSCEQNLNHDAMYWYRQDPGQGLRLIYYSQIVNDFQKGDIAEGYSVSREKKESFPLTVTSAQKNPTAFYLCASSSRGTLAKNIQYFGAGTRLSVL.

V gene TRBV2 combines with J gene TRBJ1-3; 10 bases match TRBD1. With V trimmed by 4 bases and J by 7 bases, 10 bases remained unmatched. This CDR3 is built from 16 residues. Germline CDR1 reads SNHLY; CDR2 reads FYNNEI. The CDR3 DNA is TGTGCCAGCAGTGTTTTCCGGGACAGGGGAGGGAACACCATATATTTT. It translates to CASSVFRDRGGNTIYF. Drawing the rest from reference TRBV2 and TRBJ1-3, the complete variable domain is EPEVTQTPSHQVTQMGQEVILRCVPISNHLYFYWYRQILGQKVEFLVSFYNNEISEKSEIFDDQFSVERPDGSNFTLKIRSTKLEDSAMYFCASSVFRDRGGNTIYFGEGSWLTVV.

This clone was picked up one time. The gene calls are TRBV9 and TRBJ2-3, with 8 bases fitting TRBD2. This CDR3 spans 16 amino acids. The V and J ends lost 0 bases and 4 bases, in that order; junction bases with no gene match: 7. Germline V gene lookup returns CDR1 SGDLS and CDR2 YYNGEE. In DNA form, the CDR3 reads TGTGCCAGCAGCGTAGCCCCCTCGGGAGGGTCAGATACGCAGTATTTT. Translation gives CASSVAPSGGSDTQYF.

The genes are TRBV5-1 and TRBJ2-7; 8 nucleotides agree with TRBD2. The germline CDR1 and CDR2 sequences are SGHRS and YFSETQ. The CDR3 runs 16 residues. With 0 bases clipped from V and 3 bases from J, the junction kept 8 bases outside the gene matches. CDR3 in DNA: TGCGCCAGCAGCTTGGTCGCCGGGACTAGGGACTACGAGCAGTACTTC. This translates into CASSLVAGTRDYEQYF.

There are a few counts of this clone. The chain employs TRBV9 and TRBJ1-1, with D hard to call. This CDR3 spans 17 amino acids. Germline CDR1 SGDLS, CDR2 YYNGEE. Trimming removed 0 bases at V and 4 bases at J, with 19 bases between. CDR3: CASSVGPTILGTTEAFF. CDR3 nucleotide sequence: TGTGCCAGCAGCGTAGGCCCTACTATACTCGGTACCACTGAAGCTTTCTTT.

This clone has just a few counts. Other nucleotide sequences in the sample specify the same CDR3. The chain recombines TRBV3-1 (or the pseudogene TRBV3-2) with TRBJ1-1; D may be TRBD1 (5 bases). The V end was cut by 1 base, the J end by 1 base, with 7 bases between. The CDR3 has 14 residues. Germline V gene lookup returns CDR1 LGHDT and CDR2 YNNKEL (reference sequence). The CDR3: CASSQVQGNTEAFF. The CDR3 coding sequence is TGTGCCAGCAGCCAAGTGCAGGGGAACACTGAAGCTTTCTTT.

The V and J genes are TRBV5-1 and TRBJ2-1, with D perhaps matching TRBD1 (5 bases). Trimming stripped 6 bases from V and 7 bases from J, with 20 bases between. CDR3 length: 15 amino acids. The germline gives CDR1 SGHRS, CDR2 YFSETQ. CDR3 sequence reads: CASMQQDLNSNEQFF. In DNA, the CDR3 is TGCGCCAGCATGCAACAGGATCTGAATTCAAATGAGCAGTTCTTC.